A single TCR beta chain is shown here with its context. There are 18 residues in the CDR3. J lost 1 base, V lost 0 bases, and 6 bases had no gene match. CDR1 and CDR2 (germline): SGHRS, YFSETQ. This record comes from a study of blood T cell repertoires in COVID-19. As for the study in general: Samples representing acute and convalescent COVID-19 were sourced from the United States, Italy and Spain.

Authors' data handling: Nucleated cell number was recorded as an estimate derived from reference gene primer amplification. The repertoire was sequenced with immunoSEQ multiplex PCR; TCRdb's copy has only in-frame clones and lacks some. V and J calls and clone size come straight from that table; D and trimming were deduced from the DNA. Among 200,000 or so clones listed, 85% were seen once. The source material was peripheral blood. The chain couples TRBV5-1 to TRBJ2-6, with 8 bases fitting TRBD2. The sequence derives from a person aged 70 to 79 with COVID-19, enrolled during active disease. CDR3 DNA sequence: TGCGCCAGCAGCTTGGGTCCTAGCGGGCGGTCTGGGGCCAACGTCCTGACTTTC. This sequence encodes CASSLGPSGRSGANVLTF.